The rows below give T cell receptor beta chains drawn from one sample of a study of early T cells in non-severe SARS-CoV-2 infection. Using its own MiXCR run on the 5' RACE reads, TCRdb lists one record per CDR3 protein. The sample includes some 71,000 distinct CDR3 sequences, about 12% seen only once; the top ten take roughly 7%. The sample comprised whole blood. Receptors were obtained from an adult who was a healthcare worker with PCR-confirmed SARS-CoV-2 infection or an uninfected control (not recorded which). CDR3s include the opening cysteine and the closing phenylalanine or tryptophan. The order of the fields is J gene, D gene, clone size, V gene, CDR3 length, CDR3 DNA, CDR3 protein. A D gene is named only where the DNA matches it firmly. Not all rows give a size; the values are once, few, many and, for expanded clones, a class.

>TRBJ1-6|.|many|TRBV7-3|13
TGTGCCAGCAGCCCCTCAAGGGATTCACCCCTCCACTTT
CASSPSRDSPLHF
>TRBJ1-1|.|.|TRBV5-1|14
TGCGCCAGCAGCATAGGGACGGTGAACACTGAAGCTTTCTTT
CASSIGTVNTEAFF
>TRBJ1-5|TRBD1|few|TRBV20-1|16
TGCAGTGCTAAGGACACAAGACAGGGTGGCAATCAGCCCCAGCATTTT
CSAKDTRQGGNQPQHF
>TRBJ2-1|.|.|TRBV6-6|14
TGTGCCAGCAGTTACTCGGAGAGTCTCCCAGAGCAGTTCTTC
CASSYSESLPEQFF
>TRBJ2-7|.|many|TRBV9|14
TGTGCCAGCAGCGTAGGGGGAGGCACTTACGAGCAGTACTTC
CASSVGGGTYEQYF
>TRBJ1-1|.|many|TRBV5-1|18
TGCGCCAGCAGCTTCCGGGCCTTTTCCTCTAAAGTGGACACTGAAGCTTTCTTT
CASSFRAFSSKVDTEAFF
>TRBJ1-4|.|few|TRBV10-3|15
TGTGCCATCAGTGAGTCGAGTGAGGGTAATGAAAAACTGTTTTTT
CAISESSEGNEKLFF
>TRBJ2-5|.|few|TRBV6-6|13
TGTGCCAGCAGTGCGAGACTGCAAGAGACCCAGTACTTC
CASSARLQETQYF
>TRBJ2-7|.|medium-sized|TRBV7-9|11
TGTGCCAGCAGCTGGGCGGGGGAGCAGTACTTC
CASSWAGEQYF
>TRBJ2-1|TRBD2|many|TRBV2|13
TGTGCCAGCAGTCGACTAGCGTACAATGAGCAGTTCTTC
CASSRLAYNEQFF
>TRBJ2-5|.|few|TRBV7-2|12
TGTGCCAGCAGCCTTGCACAAGAGACCCAGTACTTC
CASSLAQETQYF
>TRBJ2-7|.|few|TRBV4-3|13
TGCGCCAGCAGCCAAGATATAGACTACGAGCAGTACTTC
CASSQDIDYEQYF
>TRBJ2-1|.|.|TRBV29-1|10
TGCAGCGTCGGACACAATGAGCAGTTCTTC
CSVGHNEQFF
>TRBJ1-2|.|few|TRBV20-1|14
TGCAGTGCCCAACGGGACACCCTCTATCGTGGCTACACCTTC
CSAQRDTLYRGYTF
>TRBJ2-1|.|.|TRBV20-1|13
TGCAGTGCTAGAGAGATTACCTACAATGAGCAGTTCTTC
CSAREITYNEQFF
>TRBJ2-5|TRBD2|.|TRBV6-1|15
TGTGCCACTGGGACTAGCGGGAGGCCTCAAGAGACCCAGTACTTC
CATGTSGRPQETQYF
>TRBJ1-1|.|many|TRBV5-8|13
TGTGCCAGCAGTTGGGATAAGTGGACTGAAGCTTTCTTT
CASSWDKWTEAFF
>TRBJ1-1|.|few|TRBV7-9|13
TGTGCCAGCCACGAGGGGGGGAGCACTGAAGTTTTCTTT
CASHEGGSTEVFF
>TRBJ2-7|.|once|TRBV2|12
TGTGCCAGCAGTATGGAAACCTACGAGCAGTACTTC
CASSMETYEQYF
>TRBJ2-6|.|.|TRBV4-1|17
TGCGCCAGCAGCCAAGATTCAGCCAGGGCTGGGGCCAACGTCCTGACTTTC
CASSQDSARAGANVLTF
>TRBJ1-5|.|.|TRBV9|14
TGTGCCAGCAGCGCGGGACAAATCAATCAGCCCCAGCATTTT
CASSAGQINQPQHF
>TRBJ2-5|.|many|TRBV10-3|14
TGTGCCAGCGGGACGGTAGAGTACCAAGAGACCCAGTACTTC
CASGTVEYQETQYF
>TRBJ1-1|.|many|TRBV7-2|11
TGTGCCAGCAGCGTTAACACTGAAGCTTTCTTT
CASSVNTEAFF
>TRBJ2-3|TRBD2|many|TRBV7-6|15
TGTGCCAGCAGCTTACGGGGGGGTGCCGCAGATACGCAGTATTTT
CASSLRGGAADTQYF
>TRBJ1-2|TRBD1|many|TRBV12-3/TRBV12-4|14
TGTGCCAGCAGAGGACAGGGAACTAACTATGGCTACACCTTC
CASRGQGTNYGYTF
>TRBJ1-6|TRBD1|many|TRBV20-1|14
TGCAGTGCTAGAGATAATCAGGGGGATTCACCCCTCCACTTT
CSARDNQGDSPLHF
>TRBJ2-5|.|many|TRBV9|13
TGTGCCAGCAGCGTAGGGACACAAGAGACCCAGTACTTC
CASSVGTQETQYF
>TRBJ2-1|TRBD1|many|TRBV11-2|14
TGTGCCAGCAGCTTAGGGGACAGGGACAATGAGCAGTTCTTC
CASSLGDRDNEQFF
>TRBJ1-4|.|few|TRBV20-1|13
TGCAGTGCCACCCCCCGCTCCGGGAAAAAACTGTTTTTT
CSATPRSGKKLFF
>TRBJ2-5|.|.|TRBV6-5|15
TGTGCCAGCAGTTACTCGAATGGGGTCGGGGAGACCCAGTACTTC
CASSYSNGVGETQYF
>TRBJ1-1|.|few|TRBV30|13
TGTGCCTGGAGTGTCCAGGGGAACACTGAAGCTTTCTTT
CAWSVQGNTEAFF
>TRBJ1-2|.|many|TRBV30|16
TGTGCCTGGAGTGTACCCGACAGGCTCACTAACTATGGCTACACCTTC
CAWSVPDRLTNYGYTF
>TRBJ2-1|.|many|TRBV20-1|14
TGCAGTGCTAGAGATCCACTAGCTGGCAATGAGCAGTTCTTC
CSARDPLAGNEQFF
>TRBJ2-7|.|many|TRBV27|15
TGTGCCAGCAGTCTCATCGCGGGACCTACCTACGAGCAGTACTTC
CASSLIAGPTYEQYF
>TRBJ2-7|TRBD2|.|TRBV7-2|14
TGTGCCAACACCCTGCGGGAGCATCCCTACGAGCAGTACTTC
CANTLREHPYEQYF
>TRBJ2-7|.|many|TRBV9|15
TGTGCCAGCAGCGTAGGTGCCGCGGTAGAGTACGAGCAGTACTTC
CASSVGAAVEYEQYF
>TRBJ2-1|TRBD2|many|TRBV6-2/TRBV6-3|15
TGTGCCAGCAGCCAAGGGACTAGCGACTACAATGAGCAGTTCTTC
CASSQGTSDYNEQFF
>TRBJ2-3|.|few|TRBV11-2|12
TGTGCCAGCAGCTTAAGTCTAGATACGCAGTATTTT
CASSLSLDTQYF